This paragraph reports one T cell receptor (beta chain). Its matching antigen is unknown. This sample was included in a study of shared clonotypes between healthy human individuals. Study conclusions and caveats: Relative to memory subsets, naive subsets generally showed larger estimated richness. The study sampled only blood, and tissue repertoires likely differ.

Running of the assay took place at deep level. Using immunoSEQ multiplex PCR, the repertoire was profiled, and TCRdb retains in-frame clones only, with some absent. The sample holds a few million clones, more than 85% seen once. Germline loops: CDR1 MNHEY, CDR2 SMNVEV (reference sequence). The CDR3 extends over 12 amino acids. The V end lost 0 bases, the J end lost 6 bases, and 3 bases lay between the germline ends. The sample taken for sequencing was naive CD4+ T cells from PBMCs. Subset meaning: CD45RA+ positively selected. This TCR derives from a man aged 18 to 29 in good health. Some clones in this sample may be carry-over from other donors' samples. The chain uses TRBV27 and TRBJ2-1; no clear D. This CDR3 reads CASSLSPNEQFF. The CDR3 nucleotides are TGTGCCAGCAGTTTATCGCCCAATGAGCAGTTCTTC.